This TCR beta chain was found in a study of radiotherapy plus CTLA-4 blockade in lung cancer. Study-level points and caveats: Blood-borne expansion of tumor-derived TCR clones followed radiotherapy plus ipilimumab.

Comment on this clone: The antigen remains unidentified.

TCRdb's table, derived via immunoSEQ multiplex PCR, lists solely in-frame clones and lacks some. The sample shows about 59,000 clones, around 68% of them seen only once. Trimming took 0 bases from V and 4 from J; bases not matched to a gene: 5. The CDR3 is made up of 16 amino acids. Per the germline V gene, CDR1 is SNHLY and CDR2 is FYNNEI. The study treated chemo-refractory metastatic non-small-cell lung cancer patients with focal radiation plus ipilimumab CTLA-4 blockade. The TCR was taken from a human donor with non-small cell lung cancer whose response to radiotherapy plus ipilimumab could not be evaluated. The material was peripheral blood, obtained from a patient treated with radiotherapy plus ipilimumab. The chain couples TRBV2 to TRBJ2-7, with 11 bases fitting TRBD2. The CDR3 DNA reads TGTGCCAGCAGTGAAGCGGGACTAGCGGACGGGTACGAGCAGTACTTC. Protein product: CASSEAGLADGYEQYF.